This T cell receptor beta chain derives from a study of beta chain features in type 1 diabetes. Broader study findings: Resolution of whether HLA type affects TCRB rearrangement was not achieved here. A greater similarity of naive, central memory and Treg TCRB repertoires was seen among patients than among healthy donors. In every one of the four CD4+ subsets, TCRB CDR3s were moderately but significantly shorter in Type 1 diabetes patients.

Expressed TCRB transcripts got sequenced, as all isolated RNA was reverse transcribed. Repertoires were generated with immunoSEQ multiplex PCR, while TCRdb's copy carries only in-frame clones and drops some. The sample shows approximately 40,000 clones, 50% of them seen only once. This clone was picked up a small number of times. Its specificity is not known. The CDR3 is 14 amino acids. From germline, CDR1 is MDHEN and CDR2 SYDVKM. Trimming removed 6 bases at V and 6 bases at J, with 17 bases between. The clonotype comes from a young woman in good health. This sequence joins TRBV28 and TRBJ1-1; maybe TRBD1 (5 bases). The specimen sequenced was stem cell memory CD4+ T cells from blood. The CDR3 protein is CASRGTGSDPEAFF. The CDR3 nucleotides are TGTGCCAGCAGGGGGACTGGATCAGACCCTGAAGCTTTCTTT.